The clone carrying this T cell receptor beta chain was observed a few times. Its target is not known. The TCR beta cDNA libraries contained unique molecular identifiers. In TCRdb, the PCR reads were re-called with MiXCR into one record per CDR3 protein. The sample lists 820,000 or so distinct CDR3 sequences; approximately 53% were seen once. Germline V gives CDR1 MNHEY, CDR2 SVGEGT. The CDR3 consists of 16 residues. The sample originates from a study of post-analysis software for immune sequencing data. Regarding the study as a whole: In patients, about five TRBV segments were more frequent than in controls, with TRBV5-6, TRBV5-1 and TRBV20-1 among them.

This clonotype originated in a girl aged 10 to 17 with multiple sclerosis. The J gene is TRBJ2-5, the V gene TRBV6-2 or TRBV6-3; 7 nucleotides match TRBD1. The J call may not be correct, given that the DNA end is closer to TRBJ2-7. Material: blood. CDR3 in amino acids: CASSYPLDREDNEQYF. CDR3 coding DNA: TGTGCCAGCAGTTACCCCCTTGACAGGGAAGATAACGAGCAGTACTTC.